The entry below describes one T cell receptor beta chain. Its antigen is undetermined. The sample originates from a study of long-term antiretroviral therapy in people with HIV. As for the study in general: The 2015 immediate-ART recommendation was preceded by the earliest samples by about a decade.

CDR3 size: 19 residues. V was cut by 2 bases and J by 2 bases, with 25 bases left in between. Germline V gene lookup returns CDR1 SGHVS and CDR2 FQNEAQ. General study points: ART preceded a rise in diversity that nonetheless stayed lower than in transplant donor controls.

The immunoSEQ assay was v3.0, run at survey level. Profiling relied on immunoSEQ multiplex PCR, and the TCRdb table lists in-frame clones only, not all of them. Among approximately 35,000 clones listed, approximately 93% were seen once. Every sample had 1-10 million cryopreserved PBMC in it before DNA extraction. This chain connects TRBV7-8 to TRBJ2-7, with D perhaps TRBD1 or TRBD2 (5 bases each). Sequenced material: unsorted PBMCs, taken approximately 5 years after starting antiretroviral therapy. This sequence originates from a woman aged 45 to 65 with HIV. Here the CDR3 reads CASSLNPRDPNFPPYEQYF. The CDR3 nucleotides are TGTGCCAGCAGCTTAAATCCCAGGGACCCAAACTTCCCCCCCTACGAGCAGTACTTC.